These 10 T cell receptor beta chains originate from one sample sequenced in a study of immune evolution from preneoplasia to lung adenocarcinoma. Repertoires were generated with immunoSEQ multiplex PCR, while TCRdb's copy carries only in-frame clones and drops some. The profile covers about 14,000 clones, with roughly 80% appearing a single time and roughly 3.9% taken by the ten largest. Sequenced input: FFPE minimally invasive lung adenocarcinoma tissue. These receptors came from a person aged 65 to 79 with lung adenocarcinoma.

This clone was seen only once. This CDR3 is CASSLGRGAGGEKLFF. CDR3 nucleotide sequence: TGTGCCAGCAGCCTAGGACGGGGCGCCGGAGGGGAAAAACTGTTTTTT. The chain has TRBV14 and TRBJ1-4, with a weak D call TRBD1 (5 bases). The germline CDR1 and CDR2 sequences are SGHDN and FVKESK. Trimming removed 4 bases at V and 8 bases at J, with 20 bases between. The CDR3 is 16 residues long.

The chain recombines TRBV11-2 with TRBJ2-4; the D is unclear. This CDR3 is built from 11 residues. CDR1 is SGHAT, CDR2 FQNNGV, per germline. The V gene lost 5 bases and the J gene lost 7 bases, with 6 bases spanning the gap. This CDR3 reads CASSASNIQYF. CDR3 nucleotide sequence: TGTGCCAGCAGCGCCAGTAACATTCAGTACTTC.

The genes are TRBV4-1 and TRBJ2-7; no reliable D call. The V end was cut by 3 bases, the J end by 2 bases, with 8 bases between. Germline CDR1 MGHRA, CDR2 YSYEKL. The CDR3 is made up of 13 amino acids. CDR3 bases: TGCGCCAGCAGCCAGCCTGACACCTACGAGCAGTACTTC. Translating it yields CASSQPDTYEQYF.

The chain uses TRBV2 and TRBJ1-6, with no clear D. V was cut by 3 bases and J by 7 bases, with 10 bases left in between. The CDR3 length is 14 residues. Germline CDR1 is SNHLY and CDR2 is FYNNEI. DNA for the CDR3: TGTGCCAGCAGTGAGGGGATGAGCAATTCACCCCTCCACTTT. Translation: CASSEGMSNSPLHF. The full variable domain, rest sourced from reference TRBV2 and TRBJ1-6, is EPEVTQTPSHQVTQMGQEVILRCVPISNHLYFYWYRQILGQKVEFLVSFYNNEISEKSEIFDDQFSVERPDGSNFTLKIRSTKLEDSAMYFCASSEGMSNSPLHFGNGTRLTVT.

The CDR3 protein is CAWPGQGANQPQHF. The DNA for the CDR3 is TGTGCCTGGCCGGGACAGGGGGCAAATCAGCCCCAGCATTTT. The chain combines TRBV30 with TRBJ1-5; 12 bases are a match to TRBD1. The CDR3 has 14 residues. Looked up from germline, CDR1 is GTSNPN and CDR2 is SVGIG (reference sequence). The V gene end was trimmed by 5 bases and the J gene end by 4 bases; junction bases not matched to a gene: 3.

This rearrangement joins TRBV28 to TRBJ1-2; D ambiguous. Per the germline V gene, CDR1 is MDHEN and CDR2 is SYDVKM. The CDR3 sequence is 14 residues long. Trimming removed 6 bases from V and 4 bases from J, with 15 bases in between. The CDR3: CASRSIDGAYGYTF. In DNA, the CDR3 is TGTGCCAGCAGGTCAATTGACGGAGCCTATGGCTACACCTTC.

The chain couples TRBV7-8 to TRBJ2-7, with no clear D. Germline assignment: CDR1 SGHVS and CDR2 FQNEAQ. The CDR3 loop spans 14 amino acids. V was cut by 5 bases and J by 0 bases, with 11 bases left in between. The CDR3 sequence is CASSAKTVSYEQYF. The CDR3 DNA is TGTGCCAGCAGCGCCAAGACCGTCTCCTACGAGCAGTACTTC.

This clone came up once. The chain is built from TRBV10-3 and TRBJ2-3, with 12 bases identical to TRBD1. Germline assignment: CDR1 ENHRY and CDR2 SYGVKD. After removal of 6 bases from V and 5 bases from J, the junction contained 6 bases not matched to a gene. This CDR3 is 15 amino acids long. The CDR3, as DNA: TGTGCCATCAGGGGGGACAGGGGGCGTGGAGATACGCAGTATTTT. It codes for CAIRGDRGRGDTQYF.

Only a few counts were recorded for this clone. The CDR3 sequence: CAISEGGTNTGELFF. The CDR3 DNA sequence: TGTGCCATCAGTGAGGGCGGAACGAACACCGGGGAGCTGTTTTTT. The chain employs TRBV10-3 and TRBJ2-2; D is uncertain. The CDR3 is 15 amino acids. The V gene's germline CDR1 is ENHRY and CDR2 SYGVKD. The V gene lost 2 bases and the J gene lost 0 bases, with 7 bases spanning the gap.

This chain connects TRBV11-3 to TRBJ2-3, with 9 bases that match TRBD1. This CDR3 is built from 16 residues. Germline V gene sequence: CDR1 SGHNT, CDR2 YENEEA. V gave up 5 bases and J gave up 3 bases; unmatched junction bases: 9. Here the CDR3 DNA reads TGTGCCAGCAGCAAATGGACAGGGGCGATGACAGATACGCAGTATTTT. Translating it yields CASSKWTGAMTDTQYF.